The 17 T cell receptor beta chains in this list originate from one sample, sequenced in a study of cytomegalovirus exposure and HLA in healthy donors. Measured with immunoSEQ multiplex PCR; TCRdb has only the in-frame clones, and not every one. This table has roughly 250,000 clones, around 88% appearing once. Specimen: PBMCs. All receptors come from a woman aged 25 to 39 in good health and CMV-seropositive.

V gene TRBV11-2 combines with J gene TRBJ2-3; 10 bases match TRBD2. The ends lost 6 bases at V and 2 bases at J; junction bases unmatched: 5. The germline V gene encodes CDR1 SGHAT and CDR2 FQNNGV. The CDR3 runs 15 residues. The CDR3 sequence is CASSRTSGSTDTQYF. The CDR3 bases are TGTGCCAGCAGTCGGACTAGCGGTTCCACAGATACGCAGTATTTT.

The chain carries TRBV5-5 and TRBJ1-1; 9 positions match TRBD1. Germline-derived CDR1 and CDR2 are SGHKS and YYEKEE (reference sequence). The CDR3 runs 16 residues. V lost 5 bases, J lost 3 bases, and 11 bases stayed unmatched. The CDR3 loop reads CASRIQGASGYTEAFF. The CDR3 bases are TGTGCCAGCAGAATACAGGGGGCTTCGGGGTACACTGAAGCTTTCTTT. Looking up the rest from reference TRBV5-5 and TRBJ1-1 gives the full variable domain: DAGVTQSPTHLIKTRGQQVTLRCSPISGHKSVSWYQQVLGQGPQFIFQYYEKEERGRGNFPDRFSARQFPNYSSELNVNALLLGDSALYLCASRIQGASGYTEAFFGQGTRLTVV.

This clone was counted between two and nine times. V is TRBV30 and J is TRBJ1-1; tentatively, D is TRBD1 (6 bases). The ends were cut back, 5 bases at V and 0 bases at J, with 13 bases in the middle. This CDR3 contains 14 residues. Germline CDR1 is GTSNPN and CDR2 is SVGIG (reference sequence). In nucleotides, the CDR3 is TGTGCCTGGGCCGAGGGACACTTGAACACTGAAGCTTTCTTT. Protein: CAWAEGHLNTEAFF. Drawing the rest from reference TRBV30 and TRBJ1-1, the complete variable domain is SQTIHQWPATLVQPVGSPLSLECTVEGTSNPNLYWYRQAAGRGLQLLFYSVGIGQISSEVPQNLSASRPQDRQFILSSKKLLLSDSGFYLCAWAEGHLNTEAFFGQGTRLTVV.

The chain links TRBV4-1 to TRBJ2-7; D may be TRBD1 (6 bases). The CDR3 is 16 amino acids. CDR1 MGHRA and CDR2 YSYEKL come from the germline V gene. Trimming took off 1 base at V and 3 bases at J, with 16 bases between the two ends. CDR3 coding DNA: TGCGCCAGCAGCCAAGTAAGTGGACAGACTAACTACGAGCAGTACTTC. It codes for CASSQVSGQTNYEQYF.

The CDR3 loop is CASSETSQPQHF. The CDR3 DNA reads as TGTGCCAGCAGCGAAACAAGTCAGCCCCAGCATTTT. This rearrangement joins TRBV2 to TRBJ1-5, with unresolved D. This CDR3 is 12 amino acids long. Trimming removed 6 bases at V and 6 bases at J, with 9 bases between. The germline CDR1 and CDR2 sequences are SNHLY and FYNNEI.

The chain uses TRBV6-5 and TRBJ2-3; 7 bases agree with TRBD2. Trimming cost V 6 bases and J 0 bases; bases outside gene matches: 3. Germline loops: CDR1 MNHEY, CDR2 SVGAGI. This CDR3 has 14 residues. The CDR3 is CASSASGSTDTQYF. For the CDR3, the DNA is TGTGCCAGCAGCGCTAGCGGAAGCACAGATACGCAGTATTTT.

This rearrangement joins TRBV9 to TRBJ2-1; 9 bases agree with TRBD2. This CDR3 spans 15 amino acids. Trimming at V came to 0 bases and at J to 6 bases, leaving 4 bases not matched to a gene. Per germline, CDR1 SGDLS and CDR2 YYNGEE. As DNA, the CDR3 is TGTGCCAGCAGCGTAGTTGGACTAGCGAGCAATGAGCAGTTCTTC. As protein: CASSVVGLASNEQFF.

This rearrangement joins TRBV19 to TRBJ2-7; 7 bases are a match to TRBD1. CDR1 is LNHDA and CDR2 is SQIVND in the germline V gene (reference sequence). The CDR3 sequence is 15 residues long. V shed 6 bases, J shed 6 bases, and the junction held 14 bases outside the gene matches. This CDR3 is CASSLDREGTGEQYF. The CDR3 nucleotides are TGTGCCAGTAGCCTAGACAGGGAAGGTACGGGCGAGCAGTACTTC.

The CDR3: CASSLAPTSGLYEQYF. The CDR3 nucleotides are TGTGCCAGCAGCTTGGCCCCGACTAGCGGGTTGTACGAGCAGTACTTC. The rearrangement uses TRBV5-6 and TRBJ2-7, with 10 bases identical to TRBD2. V dropped 0 bases and J dropped 4; count of bases not matched to a gene: 7. The CDR3 loop spans 16 amino acids. Germline V CDR1 and CDR2: SGHDT, YYEEEE. Combining the CDR3 with reference TRBV5-6 and TRBJ2-7 gives the whole variable domain DAGVTQSPTHLIKTRGQQVTLRCSPKSGHDTVSWYQQALGQGPQFIFQYYEEEERQRGNFPDRFSGHQFPNYSSELNVNALLLGDSALYLCASSLAPTSGLYEQYFGPGTRLTVT.

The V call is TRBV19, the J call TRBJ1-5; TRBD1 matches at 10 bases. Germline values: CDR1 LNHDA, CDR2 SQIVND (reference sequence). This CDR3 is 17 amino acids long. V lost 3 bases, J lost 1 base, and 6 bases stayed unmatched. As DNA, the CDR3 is TGTGCCAGTAGTATTGACAGGGGGCTGATAAGCAATCAGCCCCAGCATTTT. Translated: CASSIDRGLISNQPQHF.

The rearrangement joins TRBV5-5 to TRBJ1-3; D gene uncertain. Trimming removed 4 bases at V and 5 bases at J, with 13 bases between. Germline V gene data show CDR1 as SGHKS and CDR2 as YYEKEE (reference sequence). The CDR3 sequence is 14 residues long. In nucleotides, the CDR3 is TGTGCCAGCAGCCCCGATCTCGCGAGAAACACCATATATTTT. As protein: CASSPDLARNTIYF.

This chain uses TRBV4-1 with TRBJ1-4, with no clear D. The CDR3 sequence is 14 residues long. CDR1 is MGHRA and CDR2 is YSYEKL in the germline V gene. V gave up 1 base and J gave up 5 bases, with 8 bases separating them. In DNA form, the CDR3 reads TGCGCCAGCAGCCAAGTTGCGAACAATGAAAAACTGTTTTTT. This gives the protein CASSQVANNEKLFF.

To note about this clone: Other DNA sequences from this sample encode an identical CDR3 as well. The CDR3 is CASSLAGGDQPQHF. The CDR3 coding sequence is TGTGCCAGCAGCTTGGCAGGGGGAGATCAGCCCCAGCATTTT. The chain is built from TRBV5-6 and TRBJ1-5, with TRBD1 matching over 7 bases. Looked up from germline, CDR1 is SGHDT and CDR2 is YYEEEE. The CDR3 extends over 14 amino acids. The V gene end was trimmed by 0 bases and the J gene end by 5 bases; junction bases not matched to a gene: 2.

CDR3 sequence: CASSQDSEKGSYNEQFF. CDR3 nucleotides: TGTGCCAGCAGCCAAGATTCGGAGAAGGGGTCCTACAATGAGCAGTTCTTC. V and J are TRBV4-2 and TRBJ2-1, with a possible D match to TRBD1 (5 bases). CDR1 is LGHNA, CDR2 YNFKEQ, per germline. Deletions cut 0 bases from V and 1 base from J, with 13 bases between. The CDR3 has 17 amino acids.

In nucleotides, the CDR3 is TGCGCCAGCAGCTTGGCCGGGACATGGGAGAATGAGCAGTTCTTC. This translates into CASSLAGTWENEQFF. This sequence joins TRBV5-1 and TRBJ2-1, with a weak D call TRBD1 (6 bases). Germline CDR1 reads SGHRS; CDR2 reads YFSETQ. CDR3 size: 15 residues. The V gene lost 0 bases and the J gene lost 7 bases, with 14 bases spanning the gap.

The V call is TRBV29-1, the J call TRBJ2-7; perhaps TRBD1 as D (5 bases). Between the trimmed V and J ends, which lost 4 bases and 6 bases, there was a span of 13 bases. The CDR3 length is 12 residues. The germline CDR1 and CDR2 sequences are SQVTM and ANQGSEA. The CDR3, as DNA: TGCAGCGTTGTATCGGACAATTCCGAGCAGTACTTC. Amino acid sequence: CSVVSDNSEQYF.

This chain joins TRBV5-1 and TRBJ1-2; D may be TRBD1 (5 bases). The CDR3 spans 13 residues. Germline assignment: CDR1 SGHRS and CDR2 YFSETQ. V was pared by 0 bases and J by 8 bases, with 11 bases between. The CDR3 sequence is CASSLARVDGYTF. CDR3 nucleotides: TGCGCCAGCAGCTTGGCCAGGGTCGACGGCTACACCTTC.